The 18 T cell receptor beta chains presented below share a single source sample, sequenced in a study of blood T cell repertoires in COVID-19. Libraries were prepared by immunoSEQ multiplex PCR; TCRdb keeps only in-frame clonotypes and omits some of them. Of 80,000 to 90,000 clones in the sample, roughly 86% were seen once. Sequenced material: peripheral blood. These receptors all come from a man aged 35-49 years with acute or convalescent COVID-19.

The chain has TRBV19 and TRBJ2-7, with D possibly matching TRBD2 (6 bases). The V end lost 9 bases, the J end lost 4 bases, and 13 bases lay between the germline ends. In germline, CDR1 is LNHDA, CDR2 SQIVND (reference sequence). The CDR3 spans 12 residues. This CDR3 reads CASGSGGYEQYF. Here the CDR3 DNA reads TGTGCCAGCGGGAGCGGAGGGTACGAGCAGTACTTC.

The rearrangement uses TRBV6-5 and TRBJ2-7; 8 bases line up with TRBD2. This CDR3 spans 15 amino acids. Germline values: CDR1 MNHEY, CDR2 SVGAGI. Trimming took 5 bases from V and 3 from J; bases not matched to a gene: 9. CDR3 nucleotide sequence: TGTGCCAGCAGTCCCCAGGGACTAGGACGCTACGAGCAGTACTTC. This codes for CASSPQGLGRYEQYF.

The chain joins TRBV7-9 to TRBJ1-4, with no clear D. In germline, CDR1 is SEHNR, CDR2 FQNEAQ (reference sequence). CDR3 length: 15 residues. The ends were cut back, 1 base at V and 5 bases at J, with 11 bases in the middle. The CDR3 loop reads CASSLVRGKNEKLFF. As DNA, the CDR3 is TGTGCCAGCAGCTTAGTTCGCGGGAAGAATGAAAAACTGTTTTTT.

This clone is a singleton in its sample. The V and J genes are TRBV18 and TRBJ1-1, with TRBD1 identical over 7 bases. Germline assignment: CDR1 KGHSH and CDR2 LQKENI. V gave up 6 bases and J gave up 1 base; unmatched junction bases: 8. CDR3 length: 15 residues. The CDR3 nucleotides read TGTGCCAGCTCCCGGACAGGCGGCGGGAACACTGAAGCTTTCTTT. Protein sequence: CASSRTGGGNTEAFF.

The rearrangement links TRBV3-1 (or the pseudogene TRBV3-2) to TRBJ2-4, with 8 bases fitting TRBD1. V dropped 4 bases and J dropped 8; count of bases not matched to a gene: 10. Germline assignment: CDR1 LGHDT and CDR2 YNNKEL (reference sequence). The CDR3 has 15 amino acids. The CDR3 loop is CASSRRTGMTDIQYF. The DNA of the CDR3 is TGTGCCAGCAGCCGACGGACAGGGATGACAGACATTCAGTACTTC.

The chain employs TRBV18 and TRBJ1-4, with TRBD1 identical over 7 bases. Germline CDR1 and CDR2: KGHSH and LQKENI. The CDR3 extends over 15 amino acids. Trimming cost V 3 bases and J 8 bases; bases outside gene matches: 9. This chain's CDR3 is CASSPGDRELEKLFF. CDR3 bases: TGTGCCAGCTCACCCGGGGACAGAGAACTAGAAAAACTGTTTTTT.

This rearrangement joins TRBV3-1 (or the pseudogene TRBV3-2) to TRBJ2-1; 14 nucleotides agree with TRBD2. After removal of 6 bases from V and 7 bases from J, the junction contained 8 bases not matched to a gene. CDR1 is LGHDT and CDR2 is YNNKEL in the germline V gene (reference sequence). This CDR3 has 16 residues. CDR3 sequence reads: CASSNVGTSGSNEQFF. Here the CDR3 DNA reads TGTGCCAGCAGTAACGTCGGGACTAGCGGGAGTAATGAGCAGTTCTTC.

The chain is built from TRBV11-3 and TRBJ1-6; 9 nucleotides line up with TRBD1. Germline CDR1 reads SGHNT; CDR2 reads YENEEA. This CDR3 has 15 amino acids. V lost 5 bases to trimming and J lost 7 bases; unmatched junction nucleotides: 6. The CDR3 sequence is CASSPGTGSNSPLHF. The CDR3 DNA is TGTGCCAGCAGCCCCGGGACAGGGTCGAATTCACCCCTCCACTTT.

The chain links TRBV7-9 to TRBJ1-4; 9 bases fit TRBD1. Losses at the gene ends were 3 bases for V and 4 bases for J; bases not matched to a gene: 6. The germline gives CDR1 SEHNR, CDR2 FQNEAQ (reference sequence). The CDR3 contains 16 residues. CDR3 sequence reads: CASSFNRGPVNEKLFF. In DNA form, the CDR3 reads TGTGCCAGCAGCTTTAACAGGGGGCCGGTTAATGAAAAACTGTTTTTT.

The chain is built from TRBV6-4 and TRBJ2-3; 8 nucleotides line up with TRBD2. After removal of 5 bases from V and 5 bases from J, the junction contained 6 bases not matched to a gene. Germline CDR1 reads MRHNA; CDR2 reads SNTAGT. The CDR3 totals 14 residues. CDR3 nucleotides: TGTGCCAGCAGTCCGAGCGGGGGAGGAGATACGCAGTATTTT. It encodes CASSPSGGGDTQYF.

This rearrangement joins TRBV24-1 to TRBJ1-5; TRBD1 aligns across 8 bases. Trimming removed 5 bases from V and 7 bases from J; junction bases left unmatched: 3. Germline assignment: CDR1 KGHDR and CDR2 SFDVKD. The CDR3 is made up of 13 amino acids. The chain's CDR3 is CATSGTGSQPQHF. As DNA, the CDR3 is TGTGCCACCAGTGGGACAGGGAGCCAGCCCCAGCATTTT.

The chain has TRBV12-5 and TRBJ2-7; 10 bases fit TRBD1. CDR3 size: 16 residues. From germline, CDR1 is LGHNT and CDR2 FRNRAP. V trimming: 6 bases; J trimming: 7 bases; junction bases outside the gene matches: 15. The CDR3 DNA reads TGTGCTAGTGGCCCCCCCCCGGGACAGGGGACGGGGGAGCAGTACTTC. Residues: CASGPPPGQGTGEQYF.

This clone was seen more than once but under ten times. The rearrangement links TRBV2 to TRBJ1-2; TRBD1 is a possible D gene (6 bases). The ends were cut back, 6 bases at V and 1 base at J, with 9 bases in the middle. CDR1 is SNHLY, CDR2 FYNNEI, per germline. The length of the CDR3 is 13 residues. CDR3 in amino acids: CASRQGNNYGYTF. The CDR3 DNA reads as TGTGCCAGCAGACAGGGAAATAACTATGGCTACACCTTC.

This chain uses TRBV3-1 (or the pseudogene TRBV3-2) with TRBJ2-2, with TRBD2 matching over 7 bases. Germline-derived CDR1 and CDR2 are LGHDT and YNNKEL (reference sequence). The CDR3 extends over 16 amino acids. With 3 bases clipped from V and 0 bases from J, the junction kept 4 bases outside the gene matches. The CDR3 coding sequence is TGTGCCAGCAGCCAGAGGACTAGTACGAACACCGGGGAGCTGTTTTTT. Its translation is CASSQRTSTNTGELFF.

CDR3 protein: CASSYLATGENGELFF. The DNA for the CDR3 is TGTGCCAGCAGTTACCTCGCGACAGGGGAAAACGGGGAGCTGTTTTTT. The chain couples TRBV6-5 to TRBJ2-2, with TRBD1 identical over 8 bases. Trimming at V came to 2 bases and at J to 7 bases, leaving 9 bases not matched to a gene. There are 16 residues in the CDR3. Germline CDR1 and CDR2: MNHEY and SVGAGI.

The chain is built from TRBV30 and TRBJ1-2; TRBD1 might be the D (6 bases). Deletions cut 3 bases from V and 5 bases from J, with 13 bases between. The CDR3 is 13 amino acids. From germline, CDR1 is GTSNPN and CDR2 SVGIG (reference sequence). The CDR3 loop is CAWRGDRRYGYTF. As DNA, the CDR3 is TGTGCCTGGAGAGGAGACAGGAGGTATGGCTACACCTTC.

The chain has TRBV29-1 and TRBJ1-3; D gene ambiguous. Looked up from germline, CDR1 is SQVTM and CDR2 is ANQGSEA. The CDR3 totals 12 residues. Trimming shortened V by 7 bases and J by 2 bases, and 9 bases separated the two germline ends. CDR3 sequence (DNA): TGCAGCGCTGGAGGAACTGGAAACACCATATATTTT. Translating it yields CSAGGTGNTIYF.

The chain employs TRBV6-4 and TRBJ2-3; 15 bases match TRBD2. CDR3 length equals 16 residues. Germline CDR1 is MRHNA and CDR2 is SNTAGT. V shed 3 bases and J 5 bases; nucleotides not matched to a gene: 3. CDR3 in DNA: TGTGCCAGCAGTGAGGGGACTAGCGGGGGGCAAGATACGCAGTATTTT. Amino acid sequence: CASSEGTSGGQDTQYF.